This T cell receptor (beta chain) emerged from a study of blood T cell repertoires in COVID-19. Study-level background: T cells, B-cell-depleted T cells, or PBMCs provided the cDNA or gDNA that served as material.

The table lists this clone with a count of one. The Seattle site enrolled patients during active infection and followed them longitudinally. As handled by the study authors: Amplification with reference gene primers provided the estimates of nucleated cell counts. Profiled with immunoSEQ multiplex PCR; TCRdb holds only in-frame clones, not every one. V and J calls and clone size come straight from that table; D and trimming were deduced from the DNA. The repertoire includes 270,000 or so clones, about 88% of them detected once, and more than 1.4% sits in the top ten. From germline, CDR1 is KGHSH and CDR2 LQKENI. Trimming removed 1 base from V and 8 bases from J, with 9 bases in between. This CDR3 comprises 13 residues.

This sequence joins TRBV18 and TRBJ1-5, with D unclear. The receptor's source is a human donor with COVID-19, enrolled during active disease. The donor label of this sample is uncertain. The sample was peripheral blood. CDR3: CASSPQEFEPQHF. CDR3 DNA: TGTGCCAGCTCACCACAAGAGTTCGAGCCCCAGCATTTT.